These 3 T cell receptor beta chains came from one sample sequenced in a study of shared clonotypes between healthy human individuals. Positively selected for CCR7, the CD45RO-negative cells used as naive CD8 cells excluded terminally differentiated effector memory CD45RA+ cells. Profiled with immunoSEQ multiplex PCR; TCRdb holds only in-frame clones, not every one. The table has millions of clones, 85% to 95% seen once. Sequencing was done on a sample of naive CD8+ T cells sorted from blood. These receptors were collected from a man aged 18 to 35 in good health.

The chain employs TRBV29-1 and TRBJ1-1, with a weak D call TRBD1 (5 bases). CDR1 and CDR2 from the germline V gene are SQVTM and ANQGSEA. This CDR3 comprises 11 residues. V lost 7 bases and J lost 4, with 10 bases in between. CDR3 in amino acids: CSGGVGTEAFF. The CDR3 DNA reads TGCAGCGGGGGGGTTGGCACTGAAGCTTTCTTT.

The rearrangement links TRBV5-1 to TRBJ2-2; D unclear. V lost 0 bases, J lost 1 base, and 7 bases lay in between. Germline V gives CDR1 SGHRS, CDR2 YFSETQ. The CDR3 consists of 15 residues. CDR3 coding DNA: TGCGCCAGCAGCTTGGACAGCCTGAACACCGGGGAGCTGTTTTTT. It encodes CASSLDSLNTGELFF.

The V gene is TRBV7-8, the J gene TRBJ2-1, with D unresolved. There are 16 residues in the CDR3. Germline CDR1 and CDR2: SGHVS and FQNEAQ. V was trimmed by 6 bases and J by 0 bases, leaving 15 bases between them. CDR3 bases: TGTGCCAGCAGTCCCCTGAAAGGGCACTCCTACAATGAGCAGTTCTTC. This codes for CASSPLKGHSYNEQFF.